This entry concerns a single T cell receptor (beta chain). Its antigen is not identified. At the DNA level, this CDR3 is encoded by other sequences in the same sample as well. Five hundred nanograms of biopsy DNA per sample underwent TCRB immunosequencing. Here immunoSEQ multiplex PCR was the method, and the copy in TCRdb shows in-frame clones only, minus some. The data show roughly 7,200 clones, with more than 80% seen just once and around 4.1% held by the top ten. This entry comes from a study of T cell repertoires in ileal Crohn's disease. Background on the study: All patients had surgery for stricturing (61%) or penetrating (around 40%) disease. Study outcomes and limitations: Mucosal expansions were suggested to be mainly CD8 T cells.

The CDR3 runs to 15 residues. Germline CDR1 SNHLY, CDR2 FYNNEI. V lost 4 bases, J lost 2 bases, and 2 bases stayed unmatched. The V call is TRBV2, the J call TRBJ2-3, with 11 bases fitting TRBD2. Sequences were obtained from ileal tissue. The sequence came from an adult with Crohn's disease. The CDR3: CASSGLAGSTDTQYF. CDR3 bases: TGTGCCAGCAGTGGACTAGCGGGATCCACAGATACGCAGTATTTT.